Below are 11 T cell receptor beta chains sequenced from a single sample in a study of circulating and synovial CD4+ cells in juvenile arthritis (dated by TCRdb to between 2012 and 2015). The library was produced with the immunoSEQ multiplex PCR assay. As stored in TCRdb, this immuneACCESS dataset retains in-frame rearrangements with V and J assigned. A fraction of the clones does not appear; measured against another copy, unresolved V genes explain less than half of the discrepancy, and the remainder lacks a known reason. The sample table holds 25,000 to 35,000 clones, of which about 94% were seen once. In total, the top ten clones hold around 3% of the sample. The sequenced sample was CD4+ T cells from blood. These receptor sequences come from a human donor with juvenile idiopathic arthritis.

The chain joins TRBV9 to TRBJ2-3; D is ambiguous. There are 13 residues in the CDR3. Germline V lookup: CDR1 SGDLS, CDR2 YYNGEE. V gave up 1 base and J gave up 0 bases, with 3 bases separating them. The CDR3: CASSVPSTDTQYF. DNA for the CDR3: TGTGCCAGCAGCGTACCTAGCACAGATACGCAGTATTTT.

The CDR3 coding sequence is TGTGCCAGCACCCCAGCGGGAGGAATCACCGGGGAGCTGTTTTTT. This gives the protein CASTPAGGITGELFF. The V gene is TRBV7-2, the J gene TRBJ2-2, with 9 bases fitting TRBD2. The V gene's germline CDR1 is SGHTA and CDR2 FQGNSA. This CDR3 has 15 residues. J lost 4 bases, V lost 7 bases, and 7 bases had no gene match.

The J gene is TRBJ1-2, the V gene TRBV18; no firm D call. The V and J ends lost 6 bases and 8 bases respectively, with 16 bases between them. There are 13 residues in the CDR3. Germline V lookup: CDR1 KGHSH, CDR2 LQKENI. This CDR3 is CASSIGPLVGYTF. The DNA of the CDR3 is TGTGCCAGCTCGATTGGGCCGCTCGTAGGCTACACCTTC. Drawing the rest from reference TRBV18 and TRBJ1-2, the complete variable domain is NAGVMQNPRHLVRRRGQEARLRCSPMKGHSHVYWYRQLPEEGLKFMVYLQKENIIDESGMPKERFSAEFPKEGPSILRIQQVVRGDSAAYFCASSIGPLVGYTFGSGTRLTVV.

The chain uses TRBV19 and TRBJ2-5; D is ambiguous. V was clipped by 5 bases and J by 0 bases, with 13 bases between them. Looked up from germline, CDR1 is LNHDA and CDR2 is SQIVND (reference sequence). CDR3 length: 15 amino acids. CDR3 in DNA: TGTGCCAGTAGTTCCCGACATTCGTACCAAGAGACCCAGTACTTC. Residues: CASSSRHSYQETQYF.

The V gene is TRBV7-2, the J gene TRBJ2-7, with 10 positions matching TRBD2. Germline V lookup: CDR1 SGHTA, CDR2 FQGNSA. CDR3 length: 14 residues. Trimming took 5 bases from V and 6 from J; bases not matched to a gene: 7. The CDR3 DNA reads as TGTGCCAGCAGCGTGGGACTAGCGAAGGCCGAGCAGTACTTC. Amino acid sequence: CASSVGLAKAEQYF.

This clone was seen only once. The chain carries TRBV5-1 and TRBJ1-1, with a possible D match to TRBD1 (5 bases). Trimming cost V 2 bases and J 0 bases, with 8 bases left between them. The CDR3 contains 14 residues. Per germline, CDR1 SGHRS and CDR2 YFSETQ. CDR3 sequence: CASSFTGMNTEAFF. In DNA form, the CDR3 reads TGCGCCAGCAGCTTCACAGGCATGAACACTGAAGCTTTCTTT.

The chain couples TRBV28 to TRBJ2-4, with D possibly being TRBD1 (8 bases). Looked up from germline, CDR1 is MDHEN and CDR2 is SYDVKM. The V end lost 3 bases, the J end lost 4 bases, and 19 bases lay between the germline ends. This CDR3 contains 17 residues. The CDR3 reads CASSLLTGEGRKNIQYF. CDR3 coding DNA: TGTGCCAGCAGTTTGTTGACAGGGGAGGGGAGGAAAAACATTCAGTACTTC.

The J gene is TRBJ2-1, the V gene TRBV9; 9 bases fit TRBD2. The CDR3 consists of 16 residues. CDR1 is SGDLS, CDR2 YYNGEE, per germline. Trimming removed 0 bases from V and 6 bases from J; junction bases left unmatched: 7. CDR3 nucleotides: TGTGCCAGCAGCGTAGGAGTAGCGGGAGATCGCAATGAGCAGTTCTTC. This codes for CASSVGVAGDRNEQFF.

This clone has just one count. This rearrangement joins TRBV2 to TRBJ1-2; 11 bases fit TRBD1. Germline lookup yields CDR1 SNHLY and CDR2 FYNNEI. V trimming: 7 bases; J trimming: 1 base; junction bases outside the gene matches: 8. CDR3 length equals 16 residues. Here the CDR3 DNA reads TGTGCCAGCACGAGAGAAGGGACAGGGGGTAACTATGGCTACACCTTC. Protein product: CASTREGTGGNYGYTF.

This clone came up once. J is TRBJ2-7 and V is TRBV6-5; 7 bases align to TRBD1. Germline CDR1 MNHEY, CDR2 SVGAGI. The CDR3 has 13 amino acids. With V trimmed by 6 bases and J by 2 bases, 4 bases remained unmatched. DNA for the CDR3: TGTGCCAGCAGACCTACAGGGGCCTACGAGCAGTACTTC. Encoded protein: CASRPTGAYEQYF.

V gene TRBV28 combines with J gene TRBJ1-4; D remains ambiguous. The germline gives CDR1 MDHEN, CDR2 SYDVKM. V gave up 0 bases and J gave up 4 bases, with 6 bases separating them. The CDR3 spans 14 residues. CDR3 DNA sequence: TGTGCCAGCAGTTTATGGGGCTTTAATGAAAAACTGTTTTTT. It is translated as CASSLWGFNEKLFF.